What follows describes a single T cell receptor (beta chain). Its antigen is not known. Trimming removed 5 bases from V and 3 bases from J, with 11 bases in between. CDR1 is SGHAT and CDR2 is FQDESV in the germline V gene (reference sequence). The CDR3 loop spans 13 amino acids. The data stem from a study of cytomegalovirus exposure and HLA in healthy donors. The PCR contained 60 Vbeta and 13 Jbeta primers. The repertoire was sequenced with immunoSEQ multiplex PCR; TCRdb's copy has only in-frame clones and lacks some. Found here are just under 95,000 clones, 60% to 80% of them singletons; the top ten hold roughly 6.6%. General study points: Analyzed later, association rates of TCRs varied across HLA loci, with DRB1 most and HLA-C fewest. It was 164 TCR beta chains that were listed as cytomegalovirus-associated.

The TCR sequence derives from a man aged 50 to 60 in good health and CMV-seropositive. The V gene is TRBV11-1, the J gene TRBJ2-7, with D hard to call. Sequencing input: PBMCs. The CDR3 nucleotides read TGTGCCAGCAGCCCCCTAAGACACTACGAGCAGTACTTC. This gives the protein CASSPLRHYEQYF.